This T cell receptor beta chain was sequenced during a study of shared clonotypes between healthy human individuals. General study results and limits: Non-shared clonotypes had lower generation probabilities than clonotypes shared by all four sorted-subset donors.

Caucasian adults residing in Nashville, Tennessee made up all the donors. Using immunoSEQ multiplex PCR, the repertoire was profiled, and TCRdb retains in-frame clones only, with some absent. The sample has around 1.4 million clones, about 98.5% seen once. A note on this clone: What it recognizes is unknown.

This TCR came from a man younger than 45 in good health. The sample was naive CD4+ T cells sorted from blood. Subset reported: CD45RA+ positively selected.

The CDR3 reads CASSQVSRAPDTQYF. The CDR3 DNA reads as TGTGCCAGCAGCCAAGTGTCTAGGGCCCCGGATACGCAGTATTTT. The chain recombines TRBV14 with TRBJ2-3; D uncertain. This CDR3 spans 15 amino acids. The germline V gene encodes CDR1 SGHDN and CDR2 FVKESK. Trimming shortened V by 1 base and J by 6 bases, and 14 bases separated the two germline ends.